A single sample is the source of the 12 T cell receptor beta chains below, sequenced in a study of T-cell reconstitution after alpha-beta-depleted transplantation in children. Unique molecular identifiers were used to barcode this TCRbeta library. A single record per CDR3 protein comes from TCRdb applying MiXCR to the PCR reads. The table includes 450,000 to 700,000 distinct CDR3 sequences, 27% detected once. The material was PBMCs, obtained before TCRalphabeta/CD19-depleted stem cell transplant. The receptors come from a boy under two years old with Wiskott-Aldrich syndrome, due to receive a stem cell transplant.

This CDR3 reads CASSLSMFHEQFF. DNA for the CDR3: TGTGCCAGCAGCTTAAGTATGTTCCATGAGCAGTTCTTC. The V and J genes are TRBV7-2 and TRBJ2-1; unclear D gene. The CDR3 runs to 13 residues. Germline assignment: CDR1 SGHTA and CDR2 FQGNSA. Trimming left V 2 bases short and J 8 bases short, with 10 bases between.

This rearrangement joins TRBV5-1 to TRBJ2-5, with D perhaps TRBD1 (6 bases). CDR3 length equals 15 residues. V was shortened by 5 bases and J by 2 bases, with 16 bases between the two germline ends. The germline gives CDR1 SGHRS, CDR2 YFSETQ. The CDR3 loop is CASRGTGWRQETQYF. CDR3 DNA: TGCGCCAGCAGGGGTACAGGGTGGCGACAAGAGACCCAGTACTTC.

This rearrangement joins TRBV5-1 to TRBJ1-1; no clear D. CDR1 and CDR2 from the germline V gene are SGHRS and YFSETQ. V was cut by 1 base and J by 5 bases, with 12 bases left in between. CDR3 length: 14 residues. This CDR3 reads CASSLNQQRTEAFF. The CDR3 DNA follows: TGCGCCAGCAGCTTGAATCAACAGAGAACTGAAGCTTTCTTT.

The rearrangement joins TRBV2 to TRBJ2-2, with D possibly TRBD2 on 6 matching bases. V was shortened by 7 bases and J by 5 bases, with 17 bases between the two germline ends. Germline V gene lookup returns CDR1 SNHLY and CDR2 FYNNEI. This CDR3 comprises 15 residues. CDR3: CASKAGRISTGELFF. The CDR3, as DNA: TGTGCCAGCAAAGCAGGGAGGATTTCGACCGGGGAGCTGTTTTTT.

This clonotype was seen a few times. The rearrangement uses TRBV12-3 or TRBV12-4 and TRBJ2-7, with D perhaps being TRBD1 or TRBD2 (5 bases each). Between the trimmed V and J ends, which lost 6 bases and 2 bases, there was a span of 23 bases. This CDR3 is 17 amino acids long. CDR3: CASSQTMGTAVTYEQYF. In DNA form, the CDR3 reads TGTGCCAGCAGCCAGACAATGGGGACGGCCGTCACCTACGAGCAGTACTTC.

This chain connects TRBV7-3 to TRBJ2-1; perhaps TRBD2 as D (6 bases). Per germline, CDR1 SGHTA and CDR2 FQGTGA. Trimming removed 5 bases from V and 8 bases from J, with 13 bases in between. This CDR3 has 13 residues. The CDR3 protein is CASSTGGADEQFF. The CDR3 bases are TGTGCCAGCAGCACCGGCGGGGCCGATGAGCAGTTCTTC.

There are a few counts of this clonotype. The CDR3 sequence is CASSPGVLASEQYF. CDR3 DNA sequence: TGTGCCAGCAGCCCTGGGGTCCTAGCCAGCGAGCAGTACTTC. The chain carries TRBV28 and TRBJ2-7; tentatively, D is TRBD2 (5 bases). There are 14 residues in the CDR3. V shed 6 bases and J shed 6 bases, with 18 bases lying between them. The germline gives CDR1 MDHEN, CDR2 SYDVKM. The full variable domain, in which reference TRBV28 and TRBJ2-7 provide the parts outside the CDR3, is DVKVTQSSRYLVKRTGEKVFLECVQDMDHENMFWYRQDPGLGLRLIYFSYDVKMKEKGDIPEGYSVSREKKERFSLILESASTNQTSMYLCASSPGVLASEQYFGPGTRLTVT.

This clonotype is a singleton in its sample. The CDR3, as DNA: TGTGCCAGCAGTTACGCCGGACAGGGGGCGAAGGGTACAGATACGCAGTATTTT. Translated: CASSYAGQGAKGTDTQYF. This chain joins TRBV6-5 and TRBJ2-3; 11 positions match TRBD1. Germline-derived CDR1 and CDR2 are MNHEY and SVGAGI. This CDR3 spans 18 amino acids. Germline trimming cut 2 bases from V and 3 bases from J; bases unmatched to any gene: 10.

V usage is TRBV10-3 and J usage is TRBJ1-6; D is uncertain. Germline V gene data show CDR1 as ENHRY and CDR2 as SYGVKD. CDR3 size: 13 residues. The V gene lost 4 bases and the J gene lost 8 bases, with 9 bases spanning the gap. CDR3 sequence: CAISAVTDSPLHF. The CDR3 DNA reads TGTGCCATCAGTGCCGTTACGGATTCACCCCTCCACTTT.

The V and J genes are TRBV28 and TRBJ2-1; tentatively, D is TRBD2 (5 bases). The V gene lost 6 bases and the J gene lost 4 bases, with 16 bases spanning the gap. Germline V gene lookup returns CDR1 MDHEN and CDR2 SYDVKM. This CDR3 region has 15 residues. The CDR3 DNA sequence: TGTGCCAGCAGCCCCCCCAGCGGAGCATACAATGAGCAGTTCTTC. It yields the protein CASSPPSGAYNEQFF.

J is TRBJ2-7 and V is TRBV7-6, with a weak D call TRBD2 (6 bases). Germline V gene data show CDR1 as SGHVS and CDR2 as FNYEAQ. The CDR3 totals 15 residues. The V gene lost 1 base and the J gene lost 1 base, with 11 bases spanning the gap. The CDR3 is CASSLGSGGSYEQYF. The CDR3 DNA reads as TGTGCCAGCAGCTTAGGATCTGGAGGGTCCTACGAGCAGTACTTC. The full variable domain, completed using reference TRBV7-6 and TRBJ2-7, is GAGVSQSPRYKVTKRGQDVALRCDPISGHVSLYWYRQALGQGPEFLTYFNYEAQQDKSGLPNDRFSAERPEGSISTLTIQRTEQRDSAMYRCASSLGSGGSYEQYFGPGTRLTVT.

This clonotype was detected a few times. The J gene is TRBJ2-1, the V gene TRBV5-1; D not certain. The CDR3 totals 15 residues. The V gene lost 0 bases and the J gene lost 2 bases, with 9 bases spanning the gap. Germline V gene lookup returns CDR1 SGHRS and CDR2 YFSETQ. The CDR3 spells CASSLEGITYNEQFF. The CDR3 DNA reads TGCGCCAGCAGCTTGGAGGGAATCACCTACAATGAGCAGTTCTTC.